The clone carrying this TCR beta chain was observed a handful of times. The data derive from a study of blood T cell repertoires in COVID-19. Clones were sequenced by immunoSEQ multiplex PCR, and TCRdb holds only the in-frame ones, with some missing. Seen here are hundreds of thousands of clones, around 89% observed once, and the top ten hold 0.2% to 0.3%. CDR1 and CDR2 (germline): SGHAT, FQNNGV. This CDR3 has 13 residues. Deletions cut 0 bases from V and 8 bases from J, with 10 bases between. The receptor was derived from a woman aged 18-29 years with acute or convalescent COVID-19. The sample was peripheral blood. The chain has TRBV11-2 and TRBJ1-2; the D gene is possibly TRBD1 (6 bases). DNA of the CDR3: TGTGCCAGCAGCTTAGAGGGACATAGGGGCTACACCTTC. Protein: CASSLEGHRGYTF.